This TCR beta chain was profiled in a study of cytomegalovirus exposure and HLA in healthy donors. Study-wide results and limits: Sequencing had likely introduced a cluster of highly shared sequence variants as an artifact. Later work associated over 15,000 TCR beta sequences with HLA alleles at 0.05 false discovery rate. Later analysis associated a missense DCLRE1C variant with TCR beta V- and J-gene trimming.

The PCR was carried out with 60 Vbeta primers and 13 Jbeta primers. Original processing methods: Around 80 million unique TCR beta chains, 10 million to 13 million of them shared, were counted by a later analysis. The method was immunoSEQ multiplex PCR; TCRdb's version includes in-frame clones alone and lacks a portion of them. The V and J calls and the clone size are those of that table, but D and trimming were determined from the DNA. The sample has 150,000 to 200,000 clones; 83% are singletons. A note on this clone: Its antigen is not identified.

Sequencing was performed on PBMCs. This sequence was found in a man aged 50 to 59 in good health and CMV-seropositive.

The chain's CDR3 is CASSYRHGGAEQYF. For the CDR3, the DNA is TGTGCCAGCAGTTACCGGCATGGAGGGGCCGAGCAGTACTTC. The rearrangement joins TRBV6-5 to TRBJ2-7; D perhaps matches TRBD2 (6 bases). The CDR3 runs 14 residues. V was cut by 2 bases and J by 6 bases, with 14 bases left in between. The germline CDR1 and CDR2 sequences are MNHEY and SVGAGI.